This T cell receptor (beta chain) was observed in a study of identical twins' blood T cells. Findings and caveats of the study: Even for out-of-frame TCRbeta, twins reportedly shared V gene usage much more than unrelated donors. Abundant TCRbeta CDR3s overlapped more between twins than with unrelated donors.

The sample holds one count of this clonotype. Its antigen is still unknown. TCRdb independently ran MiXCR on the 5' RACE reads; one entry per CDR3 protein. The sample has 350,000 to 400,000 distinct CDR3 sequences, approximately 30% seen once. Germline CDR1 reads SQVTM; CDR2 reads ANQGSEA. The CDR3 runs 11 residues. Trimming cost V 7 bases and J 3 bases, with 7 bases left between them. This rearrangement joins TRBV29-1 to TRBJ2-1; tentatively, D is TRBD1 or TRBD2 (5 bases each). This clonotype originated in a woman aged 18-55 years in good health. Material for sequencing was PBMCs. The DNA of the CDR3 is TGCAGCGGGGGGAACTACAATGAGCAGTTCTTC. As protein: CSGGNYNEQFF.